This T cell receptor beta chain originates from a study of T cells after yellow fever vaccination. On the study more broadly: Low-cell-number fractions underwent preparation using SMART-Seq v4 Ultra Low Input. Study-wide results and limits: Weaker overall was a secondary response that nonetheless peaked faster, on day 5 versus 15.

A single record per CDR3 protein comes from TCRdb applying MiXCR to the 5' RACE reads. This repertoire shows tens of thousands of distinct CDR3 sequences, around 7.7% found once; its top ten account for roughly two fifths. As for this clonotype: Its antigen is as yet unknown.

CDR1 and CDR2 (germline): LGHDT, YNNKEL (reference sequence). CDR3 length equals 16 residues. The trim removed 4 bases at V and 5 bases at J, leaving 6 bases unmatched. The chain links TRBV3-1 to TRBJ2-1; TRBD2 matches at 12 bases. The sample in question was CD8+ T cells sorted from PBMCs, obtained on the day of the yellow fever booster vaccination. The receptor's source is a man younger than 45 who received the YFV17D yellow fever vaccine. The CDR3, as DNA: TGTGCCAGCAGCCCGGTGGGACTAGCGGGTGACAATGAGCAGTTCTTC. Translation: CASSPVGLAGDNEQFF.